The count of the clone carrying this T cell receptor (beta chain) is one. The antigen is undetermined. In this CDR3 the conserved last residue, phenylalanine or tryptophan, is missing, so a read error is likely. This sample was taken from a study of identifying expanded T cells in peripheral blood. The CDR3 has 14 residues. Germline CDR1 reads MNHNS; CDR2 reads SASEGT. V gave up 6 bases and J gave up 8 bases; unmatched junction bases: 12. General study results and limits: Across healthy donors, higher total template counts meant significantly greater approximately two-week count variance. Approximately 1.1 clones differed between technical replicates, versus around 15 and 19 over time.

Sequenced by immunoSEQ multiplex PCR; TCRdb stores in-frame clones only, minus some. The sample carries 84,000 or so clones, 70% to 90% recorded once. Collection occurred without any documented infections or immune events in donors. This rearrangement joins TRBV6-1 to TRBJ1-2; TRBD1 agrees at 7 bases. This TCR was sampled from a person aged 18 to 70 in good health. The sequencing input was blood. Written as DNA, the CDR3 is TGTGCCAGCAGAGGGGTCAGGGGGATTTTAGGCTACACCCTC. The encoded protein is CASRGVRGILGYTL.